The 30 T cell receptor beta chains listed next were all sequenced from one sample in a study of Ad26.COV2.S vaccination and SARS-CoV-2 variants. TCRdb keeps only in-frame clones here, not all; method: immunoSEQ multiplex PCR. The data contain hundreds of thousands of clones, 80% to 90% of them seen just once; the ten biggest clones take up around 1.4%. Regarding treatment: roughly 19 received Ad26.COV2.S at low or high dose, single or two shots; roughly five received placebo; per-sample allocation not given. Samples analyzed were those drawn on day 63 after the first vaccine or placebo injection. Specimen: peripheral blood, collected in a trial of Ad26.COV2.S vaccine versus placebo. Receptors originate from a person aged 18-65 years who received the Ad26.COV2.S COVID-19 vaccine or a placebo.

The rearrangement joins TRBV7-8 to TRBJ1-6; no clear D. CDR1 and CDR2 (germline): SGHVS, FQNEAQ. V lost 1 base, J lost 8 bases, and 3 bases lay in between. The CDR3 consists of 12 residues. Written as DNA, the CDR3 is TGTGCCAGCAGCTTAGGGTATTCACCCCTCCACTTT. As protein: CASSLGYSPLHF.

This clone was counted a few times. The chain carries TRBV6-2 or TRBV6-3 and TRBJ2-1; TRBD2 is a possible D gene (5 bases). V lost 2 bases and J 6 bases, leaving 8 bases between the germline ends. CDR3 length: 13 amino acids. Germline values: CDR1 MNHEY, CDR2 SVGEGT. CDR3 sequence reads: CASSYRELNEQFF. The CDR3 DNA sequence: TGTGCCAGCAGTTACCGGGAACTCAATGAGCAGTTCTTC.

The chain combines TRBV5-1 with TRBJ2-7, with 9 bases fitting TRBD2. Germline V lookup: CDR1 SGHRS, CDR2 YFSETQ. This CDR3 region has 18 residues. J was trimmed by 3 bases and V by 3 bases; bases with no gene match: 16. The CDR3 DNA sequence: TGCGCCAGCAGCTCCCCCTTCGATAATAGCGGGAGAGGCTACGAGCAGTACTTC. The encoded protein is CASSSPFDNSGRGYEQYF.

This clone was detected once. The rearrangement joins TRBV30 to TRBJ2-1, with 7 bases lining up with TRBD1. Germline CDR1 and CDR2: GTSNPN and SVGIG (reference sequence). This CDR3 spans 16 amino acids. The V and J ends lost 2 bases and 4 bases, in that order; junction bases with no gene match: 11. CDR3 nucleotides: TGTGCCTGGAGTCCCACGTTCGGACAGGTATACAATGAGCAGTTCTTC. It encodes CAWSPTFGQVYNEQFF.

This chain links TRBV19 with TRBJ1-4; D unclear. This CDR3 contains 14 residues. Germline CDR1 and CDR2: LNHDA and SQIVND (reference sequence). Trimming stripped 7 bases from V and 0 bases from J, with 9 bases between. The CDR3 sequence: CASTPTATNEKLFF. The CDR3 nucleotides read TGTGCCAGTACCCCGACCGCAACTAATGAAAAACTGTTTTTT.

The chain couples TRBV23-1 to TRBJ2-3; weak D call: TRBD1 (6 bases). TRBV23-1 has ORF status, its function being uncertain. V was cut by 9 bases and J by 3 bases, with 13 bases left in between. This CDR3 region has 13 residues. CDR3 in DNA: TGCGCCAGTACAGGGATGGTGACAGATACGCAGTATTTT. This sequence encodes CASTGMVTDTQYF.

The chain links TRBV5-1 to TRBJ2-3, with D perhaps assigned TRBD1 or TRBD2 (6 bases each). CDR1 and CDR2 from the germline V gene are SGHRS and YFSETQ. Between the trimmed V and J ends, which lost 4 bases and 4 bases, there was a span of 10 bases. This CDR3 is built from 13 residues. CDR3 loop: CASSIGGPDTQYF. Written as DNA, the CDR3 is TGCGCCAGCAGCATCGGGGGCCCAGATACGCAGTATTTT.

This clone was observed a handful of times. The chain employs TRBV2 and TRBJ1-5; 8 bases fit TRBD1. CDR3 length: 15 residues. With V trimmed by 6 bases and J by 0 bases, 4 bases remained unmatched. Germline V gives CDR1 SNHLY, CDR2 FYNNEI. The CDR3 loop is CASRRDRISNQPQHF. For the CDR3, the DNA is TGTGCCAGCAGGCGGGACAGGATTAGCAATCAGCCCCAGCATTTT.

The genes are TRBV6-4 and TRBJ2-6, with TRBD1 matching 12 bases. V shed 7 bases and J 4 bases; nucleotides not matched to a gene: 8. This CDR3 is 17 amino acids long. The germline gives CDR1 MRHNA, CDR2 SNTAGT. Here the CDR3 reads CASNPGQGAPGANVLTF. The CDR3 bases are TGTGCCAGCAATCCGGGACAGGGGGCGCCCGGGGCCAACGTCCTGACTTTC.

This chain links TRBV5-6 with TRBJ2-7, with a weak D call TRBD1 (5 bases). Trimming took off 2 bases at V and 2 bases at J, with 14 bases between the two ends. This CDR3 is 15 amino acids long. The germline V gene has CDR1 SGHDT and CDR2 YYEEEE. CDR3 sequence: CASSFKQGRAYEQYF. For the CDR3, the DNA is TGTGCCAGCAGCTTCAAGCAGGGTCGGGCCTACGAGCAGTACTTC.

V gene TRBV18 combines with J gene TRBJ1-1; D not certain. The length of the CDR3 is 13 residues. Between the trimmed V and J ends, which lost 0 bases and 8 bases, there was a span of 10 bases. Germline V lookup: CDR1 KGHSH, CDR2 LQKENI. The CDR3, as DNA: TGTGCCAGCTCACCACCGCGGGCAGAAGAAGCTTTCTTT. Residues: CASSPPRAEEAFF.

The chain has TRBV6-5 and TRBJ1-2; no clear D gene. The V end was cut by 6 bases, the J end by 6 bases, with 14 bases between. The CDR3 loop spans 13 amino acids. Per the germline V gene, CDR1 is MNHEY and CDR2 is SVGAGI. The CDR3 here is CASRRQHRDGYTF. The DNA for the CDR3 is TGTGCCAGCAGGCGACAACATCGGGATGGCTACACCTTC.

The V gene is TRBV27, the J gene TRBJ1-1, with D tentatively TRBD1 (5 bases). Between the trimmed V and J ends, which lost 6 bases and 0 bases, there was a span of 11 bases. Germline CDR1 reads MNHEY; CDR2 reads SMNVEV (reference sequence). This CDR3 is 14 amino acids long. The CDR3 region has the DNA TGTGCCAGCAGAGGGGACGGTGTGAACACTGAAGCTTTCTTT. Its translation: CASRGDGVNTEAFF.

This chain uses TRBV30 with TRBJ2-2, with D possibly called TRBD1 or TRBD2 (5 bases each). Trimming cost V 0 bases and J 0 bases, with 14 bases left between them. The germline CDR1 and CDR2 sequences are GTSNPN and SVGIG (reference sequence). The length of the CDR3 is 17 residues. CDR3 protein: CAWSVRPGRSNTGELFF. As DNA, the CDR3 is TGTGCCTGGAGTGTACGTCCGGGACGGTCGAACACCGGGGAGCTGTTTTTT.

This clone was recorded once. This rearrangement joins TRBV5-5 to TRBJ1-6, with D possibly being TRBD1 (6 bases). Per germline, CDR1 SGHKS and CDR2 YYEKEE (reference sequence). This CDR3 contains 15 residues. Trimming pared 0 bases from V and 2 bases from J, leaving 6 bases between. CDR3 bases: TGTGCCAGCAGCTTGGGACAGGCCTATAATTCACCCCTCCACTTT. Amino acid sequence: CASSLGQAYNSPLHF.

The J gene is TRBJ2-7, the V gene TRBV2; 9 bases align to TRBD1. The CDR3 covers 15 residues. The V and J ends lost 2 bases and 0 bases, in that order; junction bases with no gene match: 2. Germline values: CDR1 SNHLY, CDR2 FYNNEI. The CDR3 DNA sequence: TGTGCCAGCAGTGAACACAGGGGGCCCTCCTACGAGCAGTACTTC. As protein: CASSEHRGPSYEQYF.

The J gene is TRBJ2-7, the V gene TRBV7-6, with D unclear. The V and J ends lost 0 bases and 5 bases respectively, with 14 bases between them. The CDR3 is 15 residues long. Looked up from germline, CDR1 is SGHVS and CDR2 is FNYEAQ. The CDR3 reads CASSLADLKRDEQYF. CDR3 nucleotides: TGTGCCAGCAGCTTAGCGGACCTCAAAAGGGACGAGCAGTACTTC. Based on the CDR3 plus reference TRBV7-6 and TRBJ2-7, the full variable domain is GAGVSQSPRYKVTKRGQDVALRCDPISGHVSLYWYRQALGQGPEFLTYFNYEAQQDKSGLPNDRFSAERPEGSISTLTIQRTEQRDSAMYRCASSLADLKRDEQYFGPGTRLTVT.

The V gene is TRBV6-5, the J gene TRBJ2-7; D possibly uses TRBD1 or TRBD2 (5 bases each). Germline assignment: CDR1 MNHEY and CDR2 SVGAGI. The ends were cut back, 8 bases at V and 3 bases at J, with 14 bases in the middle. The CDR3 loop spans 13 amino acids. The CDR3 spells CASGTPGGYEQYF. Here the CDR3 DNA reads TGTGCCAGCGGGACCCCGGGCGGCTACGAGCAGTACTTC.

The chain combines TRBV10-2 with TRBJ2-2; D is ambiguous. Trimming took off 2 bases at V and 5 bases at J, with 3 bases between the two ends. The germline CDR1 and CDR2 sequences are WSHSY and SAAADI. CDR3 length: 12 residues. The CDR3 nucleotides read TGCGCCAGCAGTGAGGTTACCGGGGAGCTGTTTTTT. This sequence encodes CASSEVTGELFF.

The chain employs TRBV27 and TRBJ2-7; no firm D call. Trimming took off 7 bases at V and 5 bases at J, with 9 bases between the two ends. Germline assignment: CDR1 MNHEY and CDR2 SMNVEV (reference sequence). The CDR3 covers 11 residues. CDR3 sequence: CASTIPHEQYF. CDR3 coding DNA: TGTGCCAGCACCATACCCCACGAGCAGTACTTC.

This clone has only a few counts. The rearrangement links TRBV4-1 to TRBJ1-5; possibly TRBD1 for D (5 bases). V lost 0 bases to trimming and J lost 9 bases, with 21 bases between them. The V gene's germline CDR1 is MGHRA and CDR2 YSYEKL. The length of the CDR3 is 17 residues. This CDR3 is CASSQDVRLGTLWPQHF. For the CDR3, the DNA is TGCGCCAGCAGCCAAGACGTGCGGTTGGGGACCCTTTGGCCCCAGCATTTT.

The J gene is TRBJ2-3, the V gene TRBV10-3; D is uncertain. The germline V gene encodes CDR1 ENHRY and CDR2 SYGVKD. This CDR3 is built from 12 residues. V lost 2 bases and J lost 8, with 8 bases in between. CDR3 amino acids: CAISEVVGTQYF. The CDR3 DNA reads as TGTGCCATCAGTGAGGTAGTAGGTACGCAGTATTTT.

The V call is TRBV5-1, the J call TRBJ1-1; D gene unclear. Deletions cut 3 bases from V and 2 bases from J, with 14 bases between. The CDR3 spans 15 residues. The germline V gene has CDR1 SGHRS and CDR2 YFSETQ. The CDR3 nucleotides read TGCGCCAGCAGCTCGTCGGGTCCCCTAAACACTGAAGCTTTCTTT. The encoded protein is CASSSSGPLNTEAFF.

The V gene is TRBV25-1, the J gene TRBJ2-7, with D perhaps matching TRBD2 (5 bases). The CDR3 is 14 amino acids. Germline CDR1 MGHDK, CDR2 SYGVNS. V lost 0 bases and J 2 bases, leaving 8 bases between the germline ends. The CDR3 here is CASSEYYGTYEQYF. In DNA form, the CDR3 reads TGTGCCAGCAGTGAATACTACGGGACCTACGAGCAGTACTTC.

The chain carries TRBV2 and TRBJ1-3; D not certain. Deletions cut 11 bases from V and 0 bases from J, with 23 bases between. Looked up from germline, CDR1 is SNHLY and CDR2 is FYNNEI. There are 17 residues in the CDR3. The CDR3 coding sequence is TGTGCCTTGCGGCCCATCGACATACGCTTCTCTGGAAACACCATATATTTT. Its protein product is CALRPIDIRFSGNTIYF.

The rearrangement links TRBV5-5 to TRBJ2-7, with 7 positions matching TRBD1. The junction had 7 bases not matched to a gene; V was cut back by 5 bases and J by 2 bases. Germline loops: CDR1 SGHKS, CDR2 YYEKEE (reference sequence). The CDR3 contains 14 residues. The CDR3 nucleotides read TGTGCCAGCAGGCAGGGGACAGCCGCCTACGAGCAGTACTTC. Translated, it gives CASRQGTAAYEQYF.

The table lists this clone with a few counts. The chain combines TRBV13 with TRBJ1-1, with D possibly being TRBD1 (5 bases). CDR3 length: 15 amino acids. Germline V gene sequence: CDR1 PRHDT, CDR2 FYEKMQ (reference sequence). The ends were cut back, 2 bases at V and 5 bases at J, with 15 bases in the middle. CDR3 sequence: CASSLRDQTGTEAFF. Written as DNA, the CDR3 is TGTGCCAGCAGCTTACGGGACCAAACGGGGACTGAAGCTTTCTTT. Full variable domain (remainder filled in from reference TRBV13 and TRBJ1-1): AAGVIQSPRHLIKEKRETATLKCYPIPRHDTVYWYQQGPGQDPQFLISFYEKMQSDKGSIPDRFSAQQFSDYHSELNMSSLELGDSALYFCASSLRDQTGTEAFFGQGTRLTVV.

The chain has TRBV20-1 and TRBJ1-5; no reliable D call. This CDR3 spans 14 amino acids. Between the trimmed V and J ends, which lost 6 bases and 0 bases, there was a span of 12 bases. Per germline, CDR1 DFQATT and CDR2 SNEGSKA (reference sequence). Here the CDR3 reads CSASTPYSNQPQHF. The CDR3 DNA is TGCAGTGCAAGTACACCCTATAGCAATCAGCCCCAGCATTTT.

The chain couples TRBV5-1 to TRBJ1-2; D perhaps matches TRBD1 (5 bases). The CDR3 is 13 amino acids. The V and J ends lost 5 bases and 3 bases respectively, with 11 bases between them. CDR1 and CDR2 from the germline V gene are SGHRS and YFSETQ. This CDR3 reads CASRFDRDYGYTF. CDR3 bases: TGCGCCAGCAGGTTCGACAGAGACTATGGCTACACCTTC.

The chain recombines TRBV10-3 with TRBJ2-2, with D maybe TRBD1 (5 bases). The CDR3 length is 12 residues. Germline V gives CDR1 ENHRY, CDR2 SYGVKD. V was clipped by 11 bases and J by 8 bases, with 15 bases between them. The CDR3 bases are TGTGCCGTGGACACTCACCGGGGGGAGCTGTTTTTT. Protein sequence: CAVDTHRGELFF.